This TCR beta chain was sequenced for a study of yellow fever vaccine responses in identical twins. Study-wide results and caveats: Twins' vaccine T cell response reportedly seemed partly convergent, partly personalized.

TCRdb analysed the RT-PCR reads with MiXCR anew, one entry per CDR3 protein. Counted here are approximately 1,200 distinct CDR3 sequences, around three quarters occurring once; the ten biggest clones make up approximately 23%. As concerns this clonotype: The antigen is unknown.

V lost 1 base and J 1 base, leaving 5 bases between the germline ends. This CDR3 has 13 amino acids. Germline values: CDR1 DFQATT, CDR2 SNEGSKA (reference sequence). The chain recombines TRBV20-1 with TRBJ2-4, with D unclear. The clonotype comes from a female donor who received the yellow fever vaccine. The sample here was T cells from blood (PBMCs), unsorted or a sorted subset (not recorded which), taken before or after yellow fever vaccination (not recorded which). CDR3 bases: TGCAGTGCTAGAGCGGAGGCCAAAAACATTCAGTACTTC. Encoded protein: CSARAEAKNIQYF.